The next 21 T cell receptor beta chains were all read from a single sample in a study of shared clonotypes between healthy human individuals. Repertoires were generated with immunoSEQ multiplex PCR, while TCRdb's copy carries only in-frame clones and drops some. The top ten clones hold roughly 0.35% of a sample with approximately 1.5 million clones, 98% of them seen once. Sequencing input: naive CD4+ T cells sorted from blood. Indicated subset: CD45RA+ positively selected. The source is a man aged 25 to 40 in good health.

V usage is TRBV5-8 and J usage is TRBJ2-3; the D gene is possibly TRBD2 (6 bases). The CDR3 loop spans 16 amino acids. Trimming cost V 4 bases and J 4 bases, with 19 bases left between them. Germline V lookup: CDR1 SGHTS, CDR2 YDEGEE. Here the CDR3 reads CASSGGTGVVADTQYF. The CDR3 nucleotides are TGTGCCAGCAGCGGGGGAACGGGAGTAGTAGCAGATACGCAGTATTTT.

The chain couples TRBV18 to TRBJ2-7; no reliable D call. Germline loops: CDR1 KGHSH, CDR2 LQKENI. This CDR3 has 13 amino acids. V was cut by 2 bases and J by 6 bases, with 11 bases left in between. DNA for the CDR3: TGTGCCAGCTCACCATCGGCAGAGGCCGAGCAGTACTTC. Amino acids: CASSPSAEAEQYF.

The rearrangement joins TRBV7-2 to TRBJ2-7, with a possible D match to TRBD2 (6 bases). V lost 4 bases to trimming and J lost 0 bases, with 10 bases between them. Germline loops: CDR1 SGHTA, CDR2 FQGNSA. CDR3 size: 14 residues. The CDR3 region has the DNA TGTGCCAGCAGCTCGACGGGGGACTCCTACGAGCAGTACTTC. Translating it yields CASSSTGDSYEQYF.

The chain combines TRBV28 with TRBJ2-5; D is uncertain. The V gene lost 6 bases and the J gene lost 3 bases, with 8 bases spanning the gap. CDR3 length: 12 amino acids. From germline, CDR1 is MDHEN and CDR2 SYDVKM. The CDR3 coding sequence is TGTGCCAGCAGAAAATCAAAAGAGACCCAGTACTTC. Its protein product is CASRKSKETQYF.

CDR3 region: CAISSPSGRAIYEQYF. The CDR3 bases are TGTGCCATCAGTTCTCCTAGCGGGAGGGCCATCTACGAGCAGTACTTC. The chain has TRBV10-3 and TRBJ2-7; 12 positions agree with TRBD2. CDR3 size: 16 residues. In germline, CDR1 is ENHRY, CDR2 SYGVKD. The trim removed 5 bases at V and 3 bases at J, leaving 8 bases unmatched.

On this clone itself: Within the sample, other DNA sequences also encode this same CDR3. The J gene is TRBJ2-5, the V gene TRBV18, with D tentatively TRBD2 (6 bases). The CDR3 loop spans 14 amino acids. Trimming removed 3 bases at V and 5 bases at J, with 13 bases between. The germline V gene encodes CDR1 KGHSH and CDR2 LQKENI. CDR3 nucleotides: TGTGCCAGCTCACCGACTACAGGAGGGGAGACCCAGTACTTC. Its protein is CASSPTTGGETQYF.

The chain links TRBV15 to TRBJ2-7; D possibly matches TRBD1 or TRBD2 (5 bases each). Trimming pared 1 base from V and 4 bases from J, leaving 14 bases between. CDR1 and CDR2 (germline): LNHNV, YYDKDF (reference sequence). The CDR3 totals 15 residues. DNA of the CDR3: TGTGCCACCAGCAGAGTTATGGGACCGAAATACGAGCAGTACTTC. As protein: CATSRVMGPKYEQYF. Supplemented by reference TRBV15 and TRBJ2-7, the full variable domain reads DAMVIQNPRYQVTQFGKPVTLSCSQTLNHNVMYWYQQKSSQAPKLLFHYYDKDFNNEADTPDNFQSRRPNTSFCFLDIRSPGLGDTAMYLCATSRVMGPKYEQYFGPGTRLTVT.

The chain is built from TRBV5-4 and TRBJ2-3; 7 bases align to TRBD2. This CDR3 comprises 16 residues. The J segment lost 2 bases and the V segment lost 7 bases, leaving 13 bases of the junction unmatched. From germline, CDR1 is SGHNT and CDR2 YYREEE (reference sequence). The CDR3 spells CASAAGAGAVTDTQYF. The CDR3 DNA follows: TGTGCCAGCGCGGCTGGGGCGGGAGCCGTCACAGATACGCAGTATTTT.

This clone was seen a single time. The rearrangement joins TRBV15 to TRBJ2-7; 8 bases fit TRBD2. J gave up 6 bases and V 1 base, and 5 bases lay outside the gene matches. CDR3 size: 14 residues. CDR1 is LNHNV and CDR2 is YYDKDF in the germline V gene (reference sequence). The CDR3 DNA is TGTGCCACCAGCAGAGCCGGGAGGGCCGTCGAGCAGTACTTC. It translates to CATSRAGRAVEQYF.

Comment on this clone: Other DNA sequences in this specimen translate into the identical CDR3. The chain couples TRBV11-2 to TRBJ1-2, with 9 bases lining up with TRBD1. Trimming removed 2 bases from V and 1 base from J; junction bases left unmatched: 2. Per germline, CDR1 SGHAT and CDR2 FQNNGV. The CDR3 extends over 15 amino acids. CDR3 in amino acids: CASSLPGQGNYGYTF. The CDR3 region has the DNA TGTGCCAGCAGCTTACCGGGACAGGGTAACTATGGCTACACCTTC.

The chain combines TRBV5-1 with TRBJ2-1; possible D gene TRBD2, 6 bases. The V gene lost 6 bases and the J gene lost 3 bases, with 10 bases spanning the gap. The CDR3 loop spans 13 amino acids. CDR1 and CDR2 (germline): SGHRS, YFSETQ. The CDR3 protein is CASNLANYNEQFF. DNA for the CDR3: TGCGCCAGCAATCTAGCGAACTACAATGAGCAGTTCTTC.

This chain uses TRBV6-5 with TRBJ2-2; D possibly corresponds to TRBD2 (6 bases). CDR1 and CDR2 from the germline V gene are MNHEY and SVGAGI. Between the trimmed V and J ends, which lost 5 bases and 6 bases, there was a span of 13 bases. The CDR3 extends over 14 amino acids. The CDR3: CASSPPGGAGELFF. For the CDR3, the DNA is TGTGCCAGCAGTCCCCCCGGGGGAGCCGGGGAGCTGTTTTTT.

The chain links TRBV30 to TRBJ1-1, with D perhaps TRBD1 (5 bases). The CDR3 is made up of 14 amino acids. CDR1 GTSNPN and CDR2 SVGIG come from the germline V gene (reference sequence). The germline V and J ends were trimmed by 4 bases and 3 bases, with 15 bases remaining between them. CDR3 protein: CAWTRQRRDTEAFF. The CDR3, as DNA: TGTGCCTGGACTCGACAGCGGCGTGACACTGAAGCTTTCTTT.

In the case of this clone: Other DNA sequences in this sample translate to the same CDR3. The chain employs TRBV11-1 and TRBJ2-7; 12 bases agree with TRBD2. The CDR3 is 15 residues long. Germline trimming cut 3 bases from V and 1 base from J; bases unmatched to any gene: 1. The germline V gene encodes CDR1 SGHAT and CDR2 FQDESV (reference sequence). The CDR3 spells CASSLGLAGSYEQYF. CDR3 bases: TGTGCCAGCAGCTTGGGACTAGCGGGTTCCTACGAGCAGTACTTC. The full variable domain, rest sourced from reference TRBV11-1 and TRBJ2-7, is EAEVAQSPRYKITEKSQAVAFWCDPISGHATLYWYRQILGQGPELLVQFQDESVVDDSQLPKDRFSAERLKGVDSTLKIQPAELGDSAMYLCASSLGLAGSYEQYFGPGTRLTVT.

V is TRBV27 and J is TRBJ2-7, with 7 bases lining up with TRBD1. The CDR3 loop spans 16 amino acids. Trimming removed 5 bases from V and 2 bases from J; junction bases left unmatched: 12. Germline CDR1 is MNHEY and CDR2 is SMNVEV (reference sequence). The CDR3 region has the DNA TGTGCCAGCAGTACATACCAACGGGACAGCACCTACGAGCAGTACTTC. Amino acids: CASSTYQRDSTYEQYF.

CDR3 sequence: CASSVGPPAAKNIQYF. The CDR3 region has the DNA TGTGCCAGCAGCGTAGGACCCCCGGCGGCCAAAAACATTCAGTACTTC. This rearrangement joins TRBV9 to TRBJ2-4; D call uncertain. Germline V gives CDR1 SGDLS, CDR2 YYNGEE. This CDR3 has 16 amino acids. V shed 0 bases and J shed 1 base, with 11 bases lying between them.

This chain connects TRBV7-9 to TRBJ1-2, with unresolved D. Germline CDR1 and CDR2: SEHNR and FQNEAQ (reference sequence). The V end was cut by 5 bases, the J end by 5 bases, with 18 bases between. The CDR3 extends over 15 amino acids. Written as DNA, the CDR3 is TGTGCCAGCAGCCCCACGGTCGGGCGCCCATATGGCTACACCTTC. This sequence encodes CASSPTVGRPYGYTF.

J is TRBJ1-5 and V is TRBV7-6; D ambiguous. The V and J ends lost 5 bases and 4 bases respectively, with 9 bases between them. Per the germline V gene, CDR1 is SGHVS and CDR2 is FNYEAQ. CDR3 length: 13 residues. CDR3 coding DNA: TGTGCCAGCAGCGGGTCCTGGAATCAGCCCCAGCATTTT. Translated: CASSGSWNQPQHF.

The rearrangement links TRBV11-3 to TRBJ2-7; 7 bases fit TRBD2. CDR3 size: 13 residues. Trimming at V came to 0 bases and at J to 7 bases, leaving 3 bases not matched to a gene. In germline, CDR1 is SGHNT, CDR2 YENEEA. The CDR3 DNA is TGTGCCAGCAGCTTAGATCAGGGAGGGGAGCAGTACTTC. It codes for CASSLDQGGEQYF.

The chain is built from TRBV10-2 and TRBJ2-1; 8 bases map to TRBD2. V gave up 2 bases and J gave up 1 base; unmatched junction bases: 7. CDR3 length equals 17 residues. CDR1 is WSHSY and CDR2 is SAAADI in the germline V gene. The CDR3: CASSEPSIAGSYNEQFF. The CDR3 DNA reads TGCGCCAGCAGTGAGCCTTCCATAGCGGGATCCTACAATGAGCAGTTCTTC.

This chain links TRBV29-1 with TRBJ2-5; the D gene is possibly TRBD2 (6 bases). V was pared by 4 bases and J by 6 bases, with 15 bases between. The V gene's germline CDR1 is SQVTM and CDR2 ANQGSEA. The CDR3 consists of 13 residues. Here the CDR3 reads CSVGRGNEKTQYF. As DNA, the CDR3 is TGCAGCGTTGGTCGGGGGAACGAGAAGACCCAGTACTTC. Full variable domain (rest looked up from reference TRBV29-1 and TRBJ2-5): SAVISQKPSRDICQRGTSLTIQCQVDSQVTMMFWYRQQPGQSLTLIATANQGSEATYESGFVIDKFPISRPNLTFSTLTVSNMSPEDSSIYLCSVGRGNEKTQYFGPGTRLLVL.